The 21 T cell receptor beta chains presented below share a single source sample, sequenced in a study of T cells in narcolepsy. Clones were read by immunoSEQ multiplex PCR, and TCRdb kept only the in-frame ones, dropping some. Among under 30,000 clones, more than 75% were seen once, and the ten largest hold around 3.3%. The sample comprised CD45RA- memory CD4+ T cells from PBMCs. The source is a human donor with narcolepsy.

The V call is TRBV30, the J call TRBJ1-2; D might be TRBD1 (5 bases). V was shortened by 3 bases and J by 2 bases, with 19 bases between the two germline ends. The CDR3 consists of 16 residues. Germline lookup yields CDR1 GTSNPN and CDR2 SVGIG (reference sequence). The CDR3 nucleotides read TGTGCCTGGAGCGGAACTTGGGGACGAGACAACTATGGCTACACCTTC. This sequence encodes CAWSGTWGRDNYGYTF.

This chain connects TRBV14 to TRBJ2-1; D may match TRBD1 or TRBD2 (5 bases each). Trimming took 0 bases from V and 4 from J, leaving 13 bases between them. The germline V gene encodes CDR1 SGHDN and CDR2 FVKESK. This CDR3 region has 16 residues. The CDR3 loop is CASSQDPGPIYNEQFF. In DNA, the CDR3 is TGTGCCAGCAGCCAAGATCCGGGACCGATATACAATGAGCAGTTCTTC.

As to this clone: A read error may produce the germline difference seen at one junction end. The CDR3 is CASSLEGRNTEAFF. The CDR3 DNA sequence: TGTGCCAGCAGCTTGGAGGGGCGGAACACTGAAGCTTTCTTT. The V call is TRBV5-3, the J call TRBJ1-1; D perhaps matches TRBD1 (5 bases). TRBV5-3 is filed as an ORF, its function uncertain. CDR3 length equals 14 residues.

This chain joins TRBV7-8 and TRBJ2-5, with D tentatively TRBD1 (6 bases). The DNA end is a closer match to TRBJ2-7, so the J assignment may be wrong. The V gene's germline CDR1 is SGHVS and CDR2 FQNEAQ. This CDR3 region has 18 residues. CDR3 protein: CASSLVSWASTGSYEQYF. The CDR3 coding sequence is TGTGCCAGCAGCTTAGTAAGCTGGGCTTCGACAGGCTCCTACGAGCAGTACTTC.

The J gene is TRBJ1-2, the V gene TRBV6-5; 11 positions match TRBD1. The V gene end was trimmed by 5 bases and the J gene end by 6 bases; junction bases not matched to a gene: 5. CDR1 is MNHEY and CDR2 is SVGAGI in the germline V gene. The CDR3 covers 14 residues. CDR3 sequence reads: CASSKGQGADGYTF. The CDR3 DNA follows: TGTGCCAGCAGTAAAGGACAGGGGGCGGATGGCTACACCTTC.

The CDR3 sequence is CASSRLPGQGNGNEQFF. The CDR3 DNA follows: TGTGCCAGCAGCCGACTACCGGGACAGGGTAACGGCAATGAGCAGTTCTTC. The V and J genes are TRBV14 and TRBJ2-1, with 9 nucleotides matching TRBD1. CDR1 and CDR2 from the germline V gene are SGHDN and FVKESK. The V and J ends lost 4 bases and 6 bases, in that order; junction bases with no gene match: 13. The length of the CDR3 is 17 residues.

Here the CDR3 DNA reads TGTGCCAGCAGCCCGGGTACGGACAGGAGGGTTTACAATGAGCAGTTCTTC. It yields the protein CASSPGTDRRVYNEQFF. This sequence joins TRBV5-4 and TRBJ2-1; D is possibly TRBD1 (7 bases). The length of the CDR3 is 17 residues. Germline CDR1 and CDR2: SGHNT and YYREEE (reference sequence). Trimming removed 4 bases from V and 4 bases from J, with 21 bases in between.

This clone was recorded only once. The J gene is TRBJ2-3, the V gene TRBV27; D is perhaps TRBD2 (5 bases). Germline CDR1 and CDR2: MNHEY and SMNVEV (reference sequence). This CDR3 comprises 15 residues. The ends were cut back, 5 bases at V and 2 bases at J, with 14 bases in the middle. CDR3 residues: CASSIDRGPTDTQYF. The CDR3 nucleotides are TGTGCCAGCAGTATCGACCGCGGGCCCACAGATACGCAGTATTTT.

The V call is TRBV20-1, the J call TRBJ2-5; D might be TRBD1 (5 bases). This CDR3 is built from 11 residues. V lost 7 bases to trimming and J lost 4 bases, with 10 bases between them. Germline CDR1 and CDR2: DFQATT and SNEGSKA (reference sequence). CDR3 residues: CSVRAGETQYF. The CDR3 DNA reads TGCAGTGTCAGGGCCGGAGAGACCCAGTACTTC.

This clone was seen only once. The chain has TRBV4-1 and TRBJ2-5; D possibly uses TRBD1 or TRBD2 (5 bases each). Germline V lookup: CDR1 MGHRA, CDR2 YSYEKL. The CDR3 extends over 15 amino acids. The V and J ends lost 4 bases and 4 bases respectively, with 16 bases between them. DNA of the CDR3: TGCGCCAGCAGCCTTAAGGGGAGAGGGAGAGAGACCCAGTACTTC. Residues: CASSLKGRGRETQYF.

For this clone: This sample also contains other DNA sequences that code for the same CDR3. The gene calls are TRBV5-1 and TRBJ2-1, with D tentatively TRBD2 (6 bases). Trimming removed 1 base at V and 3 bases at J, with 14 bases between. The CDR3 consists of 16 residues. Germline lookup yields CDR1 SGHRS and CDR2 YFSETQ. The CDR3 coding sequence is TGCGCCAGCAGCTTGCTGTCGGCGGGGAGCTACAATGAGCAGTTCTTC. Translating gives CASSLLSAGSYNEQFF.

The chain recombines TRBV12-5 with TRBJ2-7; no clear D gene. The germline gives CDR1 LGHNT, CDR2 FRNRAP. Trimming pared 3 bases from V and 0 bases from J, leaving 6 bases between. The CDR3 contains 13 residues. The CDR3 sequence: CASGFRGSYEQYF. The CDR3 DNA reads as TGTGCTAGTGGTTTCCGTGGCTCCTACGAGCAGTACTTC.

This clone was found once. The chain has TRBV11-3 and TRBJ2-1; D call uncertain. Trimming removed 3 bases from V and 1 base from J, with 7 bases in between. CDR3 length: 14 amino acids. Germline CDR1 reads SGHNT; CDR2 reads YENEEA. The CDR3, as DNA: TGTGCCAGCAGCTTTAGCAGTTCCTACAATGAGCAGTTCTTC. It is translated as CASSFSSSYNEQFF.

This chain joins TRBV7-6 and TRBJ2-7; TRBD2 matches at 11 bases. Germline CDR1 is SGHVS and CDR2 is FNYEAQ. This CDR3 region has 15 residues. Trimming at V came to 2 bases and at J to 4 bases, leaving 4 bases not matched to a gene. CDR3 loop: CASSLFSSGGYEQYF. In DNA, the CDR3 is TGTGCCAGCAGCTTATTTTCTAGCGGGGGGTACGAGCAGTACTTC.

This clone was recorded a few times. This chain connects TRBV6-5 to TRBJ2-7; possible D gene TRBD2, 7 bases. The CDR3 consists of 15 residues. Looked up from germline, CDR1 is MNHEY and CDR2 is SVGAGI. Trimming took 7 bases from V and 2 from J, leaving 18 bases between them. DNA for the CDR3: TGTGCCAGCAATGTGGCGGGGGCGCAGACCTACGAGCAGTACTTC. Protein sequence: CASNVAGAQTYEQYF.

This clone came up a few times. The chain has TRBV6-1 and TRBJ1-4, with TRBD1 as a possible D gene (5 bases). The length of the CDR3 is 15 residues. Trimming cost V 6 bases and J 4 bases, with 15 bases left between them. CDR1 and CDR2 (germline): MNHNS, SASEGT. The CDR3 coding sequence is TGTGCCAGCAGGGTTCCGGGACGGAGTAATGAAAAACTGTTTTTT. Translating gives CASRVPGRSNEKLFF.

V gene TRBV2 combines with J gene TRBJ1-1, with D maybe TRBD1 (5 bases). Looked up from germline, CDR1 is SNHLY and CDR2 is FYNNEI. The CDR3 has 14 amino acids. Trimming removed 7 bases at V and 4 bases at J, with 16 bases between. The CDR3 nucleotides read TGTGCCAGCACCTTCGAGGGGTCCTTCACTGAAGCTTTCTTT. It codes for CASTFEGSFTEAFF.

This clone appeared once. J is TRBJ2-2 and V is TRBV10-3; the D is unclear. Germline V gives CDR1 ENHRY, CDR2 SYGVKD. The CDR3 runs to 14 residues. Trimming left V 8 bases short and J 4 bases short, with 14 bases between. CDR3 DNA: TGTGCCATCTCAACCTCGGCCCTCACCGGGGAGCTGTTTTTT. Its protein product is CAISTSALTGELFF.

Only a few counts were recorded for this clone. CDR3 amino acids: CASSLSGAYTGELFF. The CDR3 DNA sequence: TGTGCCAGCAGTTTATCAGGGGCTTACACCGGGGAGCTGTTTTTT. This chain links TRBV27 with TRBJ2-2, with D possibly TRBD1 on 5 matching bases. The CDR3 runs 15 residues. Trimming left V 0 bases short and J 3 bases short, with 8 bases between. CDR1 MNHEY and CDR2 SMNVEV come from the germline V gene (reference sequence).

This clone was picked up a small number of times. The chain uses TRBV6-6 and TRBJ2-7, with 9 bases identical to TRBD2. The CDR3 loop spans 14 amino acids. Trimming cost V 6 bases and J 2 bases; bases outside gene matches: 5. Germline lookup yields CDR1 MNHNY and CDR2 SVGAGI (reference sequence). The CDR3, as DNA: TGTGCCAGCAGGGTAGCGGGGGAGACCTACGAGCAGTACTTC. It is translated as CASRVAGETYEQYF.

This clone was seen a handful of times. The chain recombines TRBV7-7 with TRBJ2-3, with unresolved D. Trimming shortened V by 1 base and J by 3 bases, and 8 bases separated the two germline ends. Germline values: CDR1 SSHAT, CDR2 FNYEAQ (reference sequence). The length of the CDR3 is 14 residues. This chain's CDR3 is CASSLGSRTDTQYF. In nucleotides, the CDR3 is TGTGCCAGCAGCTTAGGTAGCAGGACAGATACGCAGTATTTT. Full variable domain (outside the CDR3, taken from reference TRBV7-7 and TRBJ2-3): GAGVSQSPRYKVTKRGQDVTLRCDPISSHATLYWYQQALGQGPEFLTYFNYEAQPDKSGLPSDRFSAERPEGSISTLTIQRTEQRDSAMYRCASSLGSRTDTQYFGPGTRLTVL.